This T cell receptor beta chain is from a study of blood T cell repertoires in COVID-19. Study-level background: The origin of the acute and convalescent COVID-19 samples was the United States, Italy and Spain. Sources were T cells, B-cell-depleted T cells, or PBMCs; the material itself was cDNA or gDNA.

Profiling relied on immunoSEQ multiplex PCR, and the TCRdb table lists in-frame clones only, not all of them. This sample has 220,000 or so clones; 88% occur once, and the top ten carry around 15%. Cohort placement rested on clinical history that participants reported themselves. Source material: PBMCs or T cells enriched from blood (not recorded which). The receptor comes from a woman in her forties or fifties with acute COVID-19.

CDR3 region: CASSANTGGEQYF. The CDR3 DNA reads as TGTGCCAGCAGCGCGAATACAGGGGGCGAGCAGTACTTC. This rearrangement joins TRBV9 to TRBJ2-7; TRBD1 aligns across 8 bases. The CDR3 length is 13 residues. Trimming cost V 3 bases and J 6 bases; bases outside gene matches: 5. Germline lookup yields CDR1 SGDLS and CDR2 YYNGEE.